These 17 T cell receptor beta chains originate from one sample sequenced in a study of blood T cell repertoires in COVID-19 (TCRdb year 2020). The library was prepared using the immunoSEQ multiplex PCR assay. As stored in TCRdb, this immuneACCESS dataset retains in-frame rearrangements with V and J assigned. A fraction of the clones does not appear; measured against another copy, unresolved V genes explain less than half of the discrepancy, and the remainder lacks a known reason. The sample includes about 390,000 clones, with around 87% observed a single time. The leading ten clones occupy 2.3% of the sample. Source material: peripheral blood. The origin of the receptors is a woman aged 55-70 years with COVID-19, enrolled during active disease.

The genes are TRBV27 and TRBJ2-7; TRBD1 matches 12 bases. The CDR3 covers 15 residues. V lost 6 bases, J lost 9 bases, and 12 bases stayed unmatched. Per germline, CDR1 MNHEY and CDR2 SMNVEV (reference sequence). Here the CDR3 DNA reads TGTGCCAGCAGGGGGGACAGGGGGCCAAGTAGGTGGCAGTACTTC. Its translation is CASRGDRGPSRWQYF.

The chain combines TRBV29-1 with TRBJ1-2, with 8 bases matching TRBD1. Per germline, CDR1 SQVTM and CDR2 ANQGSEA. Trimming cost V 6 bases and J 8 bases; bases outside gene matches: 11. This CDR3 is built from 13 residues. The CDR3 sequence: CSVAMTQGGGYTF. CDR3 nucleotides: TGCAGCGTCGCAATGACACAGGGGGGAGGCTACACCTTC.

The chain joins TRBV4-1 to TRBJ1-2; TRBD1 agrees at 9 bases. The J segment lost 8 bases and the V segment lost 1 base, leaving 17 bases of the junction unmatched. This CDR3 is 18 amino acids long. Germline CDR1 and CDR2: MGHRA and YSYEKL. The CDR3 DNA sequence: TGCGCCAGCAGCCAAGGAGGGGCGAACCGGGACAGGGTCTTCGGCTACACCTTC. It specifies CASSQGGANRDRVFGYTF.

In regard to this clone: The same CDR3 can be traced to other DNA sequences in this sample. The rearrangement uses TRBV5-8 and TRBJ1-2; 7 bases fit TRBD1. Trimming at V came to 4 bases and at J to 3 bases, leaving 3 bases not matched to a gene. Germline V lookup: CDR1 SGHTS, CDR2 YDEGEE. The CDR3 covers 13 residues. CDR3 in amino acids: CASSPDRDYGYTF. CDR3 nucleotide sequence: TGTGCCAGCAGCCCAGACAGGGACTATGGCTACACCTTC.

This clone was seen a handful of times. The chain carries TRBV10-3 and TRBJ2-2; tentative D call: TRBD1 (5 bases). The CDR3 totals 13 residues. The germline V gene encodes CDR1 ENHRY and CDR2 SYGVKD. The V and J ends lost 5 bases and 6 bases respectively, with 10 bases between them. Here the CDR3 reads CAISPGWPGELFF. The CDR3, as DNA: TGTGCCATCAGTCCAGGGTGGCCCGGGGAGCTGTTTTTT.

This rearrangement joins TRBV6-2 or TRBV6-3 to TRBJ2-7; 10 positions agree with TRBD1. CDR1 and CDR2 from the germline V gene are MNHEY and SVGEGT. The V and J ends lost 5 bases and 5 bases, in that order; junction bases with no gene match: 12. This CDR3 region has 16 residues. CDR3 region: CASSVEGQGSRNEQYF. The DNA of the CDR3 is TGTGCCAGCAGTGTTGAGGGACAGGGGTCTCGGAACGAGCAGTACTTC.

In this sample, this clone turned up a few times. DNA for the CDR3: TGTGCCAGCAGCCCGCCTTCTGGGACAGGGGGCTACACCTTC. This sequence encodes CASSPPSGTGGYTF. This chain connects TRBV7-2 to TRBJ1-2; 9 nucleotides align to TRBD1. This CDR3 is built from 14 residues. V lost 5 bases, J lost 8 bases, and 9 bases stayed unmatched. Germline V gene sequence: CDR1 SGHTA, CDR2 FQGNSA.

The chain uses TRBV6-5 and TRBJ2-1; 9 positions agree with TRBD2. The V segment lost 2 bases and the J segment 8 bases; nucleotides outside the gene matches: 7. There are 15 residues in the CDR3. Germline CDR1 MNHEY, CDR2 SVGAGI. The CDR3: CASSYGTSSIHEQFF. CDR3 nucleotide sequence: TGTGCCAGCAGTTACGGGACTAGCTCAATCCATGAGCAGTTCTTC.

This clone was picked up one time. The V and J genes are TRBV19 and TRBJ1-6, with D possibly matching TRBD1 (6 bases). Germline V gene data show CDR1 as LNHDA and CDR2 as SQIVND (reference sequence). The CDR3 has 15 residues. V lost 5 bases and J 1 base, leaving 9 bases between the germline ends. CDR3 sequence reads: CASSLDRSYNSPLHF. For the CDR3, the DNA is TGTGCCAGTAGTCTGGACAGATCCTATAATTCACCCCTCCACTTT.

This clone was found once. The V call is TRBV28, the J call TRBJ1-4; TRBD1 agrees at 11 bases. Trimming took 5 bases from V and 8 from J; bases not matched to a gene: 16. Germline values: CDR1 MDHEN, CDR2 SYDVKM. The CDR3 covers 18 residues. The CDR3 protein is CASSPGTGGPTDREKLFF. In DNA, the CDR3 is TGTGCCAGCAGTCCCGGGACAGGGGGTCCGACGGATCGGGAAAAACTGTTTTTT.

V gene TRBV18 combines with J gene TRBJ2-3, with TRBD2 identical over 10 bases. Losses at the gene ends were 6 bases for V and 3 bases for J; bases not matched to a gene: 3. The CDR3 totals 14 residues. The germline V gene encodes CDR1 KGHSH and CDR2 LQKENI. In DNA form, the CDR3 reads TGTGCCAGCTCGGTGACTAGCGGGACAGATACGCAGTATTTT. It codes for CASSVTSGTDTQYF.

The genes are TRBV28 and TRBJ2-3, with 11 bases fitting TRBD2. The CDR3 is 15 amino acids. Germline lookup yields CDR1 MDHEN and CDR2 SYDVKM. The junction had 5 bases not matched to a gene; V was cut back by 6 bases and J by 3 bases. The CDR3 DNA sequence: TGTGCCAGCAGCCGGGGGACTAGCGGAACAGATACGCAGTATTTT. Its translation is CASSRGTSGTDTQYF.

The chain carries TRBV27 and TRBJ2-2, with TRBD1 identical over 9 bases. The CDR3 contains 17 residues. CDR1 is MNHEY and CDR2 is SMNVEV in the germline V gene (reference sequence). Trimming at V came to 4 bases and at J to 4 bases, leaving 10 bases not matched to a gene. The CDR3 DNA reads TGTGCCAGCAGTTCCCAGGACAGGGGCGCTTCCACCGGGGAGCTGTTTTTT. Amino acid sequence: CASSSQDRGASTGELFF.

The chain links TRBV2 to TRBJ1-1; 9 bases are shared with TRBD1. With V trimmed by 6 bases and J by 6 bases, 8 bases remained unmatched. CDR1 and CDR2 from the germline V gene are SNHLY and FYNNEI. There are 14 residues in the CDR3. CDR3 in DNA: TGTGCCAGCAGGTTTGGGACAGGGAAGCCTGAAGCTTTCTTT. Protein: CASRFGTGKPEAFF. The full variable domain, in which reference TRBV2 and TRBJ1-1 provide the parts outside the CDR3, is EPEVTQTPSHQVTQMGQEVILRCVPISNHLYFYWYRQILGQKVEFLVSFYNNEISEKSEIFDDQFSVERPDGSNFTLKIRSTKLEDSAMYFCASRFGTGKPEAFFGQGTRLTVV.

J is TRBJ2-3 and V is TRBV5-1, with D perhaps matching TRBD2 (7 bases). Germline-derived CDR1 and CDR2 are SGHRS and YFSETQ. The CDR3 length is 16 residues. Trimming pared 6 bases from V and 2 bases from J, leaving 19 bases between. This CDR3 is CASTYGGQPPTDTQYF. CDR3 coding DNA: TGCGCCAGCACCTACGGGGGGCAACCTCCCACAGATACGCAGTATTTT.

This clone appeared a few times. The gene calls are TRBV2 and TRBJ2-1, with D possibly TRBD2 on 6 matching bases. Trimming took off 8 bases at V and 8 bases at J, with 10 bases between the two ends. The CDR3 consists of 11 residues. The germline gives CDR1 SNHLY, CDR2 FYNNEI. Here the CDR3 reads CASGGWDEQFF. As DNA, the CDR3 is TGTGCCAGCGGAGGGTGGGATGAGCAGTTCTTC.

With regard to this clone: This same CDR3 is encoded by further DNA sequences in the sample. This chain uses TRBV18 with TRBJ2-7; TRBD1 might be the D (5 bases). Trimming stripped 3 bases from V and 6 bases from J, with 12 bases between. Germline values: CDR1 KGHSH, CDR2 LQKENI. The CDR3 has 13 amino acids. Here the CDR3 reads CASSPVGQGEQYF. The CDR3 DNA is TGTGCCAGCTCACCGGTAGGACAAGGCGAGCAGTACTTC.